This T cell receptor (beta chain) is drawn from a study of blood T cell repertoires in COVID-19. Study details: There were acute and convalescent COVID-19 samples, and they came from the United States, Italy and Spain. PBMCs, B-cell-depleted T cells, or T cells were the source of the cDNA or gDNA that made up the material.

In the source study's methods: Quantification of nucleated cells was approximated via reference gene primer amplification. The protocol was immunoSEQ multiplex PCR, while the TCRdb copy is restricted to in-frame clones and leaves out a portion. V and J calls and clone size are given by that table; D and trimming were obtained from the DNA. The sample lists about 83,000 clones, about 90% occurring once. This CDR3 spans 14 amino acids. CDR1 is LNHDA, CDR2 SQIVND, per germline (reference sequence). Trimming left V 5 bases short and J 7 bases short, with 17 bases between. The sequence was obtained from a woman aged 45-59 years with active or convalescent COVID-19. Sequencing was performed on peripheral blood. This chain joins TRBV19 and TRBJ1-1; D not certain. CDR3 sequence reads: CASSPPRREGEAFF. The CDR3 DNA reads TGTGCCAGTAGTCCGCCCAGGAGGGAGGGTGAAGCTTTCTTT. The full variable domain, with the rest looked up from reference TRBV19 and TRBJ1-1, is DGGITQSPKYLFRKEGQNVTLSCEQNLNHDAMYWYRQDPGQGLRLIYYSQIVNDFQKGDIAEGYSVSREKKESFPLTVTSAQKNPTAFYLCASSPPRREGEAFFGQGTRLTVV.